This entry features one T cell receptor beta chain sequence. What it binds is not known. Patients who underwent sequencing had shown CD8+CD57+ cell expansion by flow cytometry. Severe acquired aplastic anemia was the diagnosis recorded for all patients. Genomic DNA acted as the template from which TCR beta VDJ combination and CDR3 sequence profiling were carried out. MiXCR, applied by TCRdb to the reads, yields one record per CDR3 protein. The sample includes about 180,000 distinct CDR3 sequences, 45% to 60% of them seen just once. The record originates from a study of CD8+CD57+ T cells in acquired aplastic anemia. Across the whole study: When averaged, DNA from sorted CD4+ and CD8+ cells came to 2.5 to 4 ug. Overall study findings and caveats: The CD8+ Simpson's diversity of patients and controls was not significantly different. Patients and controls shared roughly 31 CD8+ CDR3 sequences, highly expressed in patients.

The CDR3 runs to 16 residues. The germline gives CDR1 WSHSY, CDR2 SAAADI. Trimming shortened V by 1 base and J by 4 bases, and 15 bases separated the two germline ends. The specimen was sorted CD4+, CD8+, or CD8+CD57+ T cells (not recorded which) from PBMCs. This clonotype was obtained from a human donor with aplastic anemia. The chain links TRBV10-2 to TRBJ2-3, with D possibly matching TRBD2 (7 bases). The CDR3 coding sequence is TGCGCCAGCAGTGAGTTGGGGGGGGCCAATGCAGATACGCAGTATTTT. Translated: CASSELGGANADTQYF.